The text below deals with one T cell receptor (beta chain). Its antigen is currently unknown. This entry is derived from a study of shared clonotypes between healthy human individuals. Overall study: Samples came from a couple of female and a few male donors aged 18 to 49. General study results and limits: The sampled material consisted only of blood, and tissue repertoires are likely to differ.

Germline CDR1 reads MDHEN; CDR2 reads SYDVKM. Trimming cost V 6 bases and J 4 bases, with 13 bases left between them. This CDR3 has 13 amino acids. Original handling: Quality scores were absent from the junction-only immunoSEQ sequences, so filtering differed. Some clones are missing from TCRdb's copy, which holds only in-frame ones; the method was immunoSEQ multiplex PCR. V and J calls and clone size are copied from that table; D and trimming were computed from the DNA. The data show about 500,000 clones, about 74% seen once. Genomic DNA from unsorted samples was obtained from about 88 million PBMCs (per sample).

This sequence originates from a woman aged 40 to 50 in good health. Some clones in this sample may be carry-over from other donors' samples. The chain recombines TRBV28 with TRBJ2-7; D not resolved. What was sequenced was PBMCs. The CDR3 DNA sequence: TGTGCCAGCAGACGTGGGCCCCAATACGAGCAGTACTTC. The encoded protein is CASRRGPQYEQYF.